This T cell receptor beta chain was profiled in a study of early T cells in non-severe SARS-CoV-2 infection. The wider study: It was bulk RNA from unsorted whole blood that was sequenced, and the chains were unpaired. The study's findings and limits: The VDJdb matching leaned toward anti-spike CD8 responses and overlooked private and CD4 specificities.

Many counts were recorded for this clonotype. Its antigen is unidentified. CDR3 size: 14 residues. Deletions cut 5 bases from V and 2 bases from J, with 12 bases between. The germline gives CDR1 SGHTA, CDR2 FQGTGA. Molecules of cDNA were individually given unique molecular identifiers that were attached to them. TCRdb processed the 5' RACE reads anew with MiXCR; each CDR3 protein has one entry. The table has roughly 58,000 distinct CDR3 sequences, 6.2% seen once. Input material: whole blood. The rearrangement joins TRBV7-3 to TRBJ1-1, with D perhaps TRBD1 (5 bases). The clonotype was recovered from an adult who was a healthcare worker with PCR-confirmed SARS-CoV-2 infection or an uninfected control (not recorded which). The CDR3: CASSRSRGNTEAFF. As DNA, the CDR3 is TGTGCCAGCAGCCGTTCAAGGGGTAACACTGAAGCTTTCTTT.